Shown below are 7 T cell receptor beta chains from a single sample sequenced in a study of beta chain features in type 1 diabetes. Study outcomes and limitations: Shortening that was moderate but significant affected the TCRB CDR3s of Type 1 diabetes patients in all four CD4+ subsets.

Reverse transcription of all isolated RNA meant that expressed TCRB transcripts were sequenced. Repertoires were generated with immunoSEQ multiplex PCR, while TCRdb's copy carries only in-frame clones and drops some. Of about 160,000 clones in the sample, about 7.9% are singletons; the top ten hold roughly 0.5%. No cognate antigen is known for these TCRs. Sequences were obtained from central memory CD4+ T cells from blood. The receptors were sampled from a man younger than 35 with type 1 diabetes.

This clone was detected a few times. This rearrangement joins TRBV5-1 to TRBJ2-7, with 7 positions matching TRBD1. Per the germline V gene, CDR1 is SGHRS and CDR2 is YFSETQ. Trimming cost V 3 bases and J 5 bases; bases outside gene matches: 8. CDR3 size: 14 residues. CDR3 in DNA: TGCGCCAGCAGCTGGGGGCTGACAGGGAACGAGCAGTACTTC. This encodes CASSWGLTGNEQYF.

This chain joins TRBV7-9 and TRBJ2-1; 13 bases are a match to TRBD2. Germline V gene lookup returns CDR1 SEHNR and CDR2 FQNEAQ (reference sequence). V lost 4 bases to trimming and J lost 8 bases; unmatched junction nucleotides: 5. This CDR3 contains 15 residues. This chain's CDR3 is CASSSRTSGSDEQFF. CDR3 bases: TGTGCCAGCAGCTCAAGGACTAGCGGGAGTGATGAGCAGTTCTTC.

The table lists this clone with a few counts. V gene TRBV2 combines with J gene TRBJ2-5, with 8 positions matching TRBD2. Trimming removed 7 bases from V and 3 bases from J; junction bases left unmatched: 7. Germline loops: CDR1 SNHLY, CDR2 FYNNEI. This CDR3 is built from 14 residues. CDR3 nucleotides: TGTGCCAGCACTCTGACTAGCGTCAAAGAGACCCAGTACTTC. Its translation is CASTLTSVKETQYF. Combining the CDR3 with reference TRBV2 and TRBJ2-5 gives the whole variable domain EPEVTQTPSHQVTQMGQEVILRCVPISNHLYFYWYRQILGQKVEFLVSFYNNEISEKSEIFDDQFSVERPDGSNFTLKIRSTKLEDSAMYFCASTLTSVKETQYFGPGTRLLVL.

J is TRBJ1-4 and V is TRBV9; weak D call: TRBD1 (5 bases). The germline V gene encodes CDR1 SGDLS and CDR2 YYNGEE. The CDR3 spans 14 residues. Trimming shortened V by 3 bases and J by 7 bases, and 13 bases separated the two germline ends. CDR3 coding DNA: TGTGCCAGCAGCGAGGGGCGTCGGGCTGAAAAACTGTTTTTT. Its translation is CASSEGRRAEKLFF.

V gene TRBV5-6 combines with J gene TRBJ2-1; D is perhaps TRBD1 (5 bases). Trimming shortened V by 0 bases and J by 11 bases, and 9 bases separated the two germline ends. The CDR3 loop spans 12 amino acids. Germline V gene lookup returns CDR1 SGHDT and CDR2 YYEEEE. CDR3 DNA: TGTGCCAGCAGCTTGGGGCAGGACAAGCAGTTCTTC. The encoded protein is CASSLGQDKQFF.

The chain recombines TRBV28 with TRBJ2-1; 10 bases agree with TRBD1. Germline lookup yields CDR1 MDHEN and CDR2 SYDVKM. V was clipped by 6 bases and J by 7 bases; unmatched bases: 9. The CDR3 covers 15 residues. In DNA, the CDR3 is TGTGCCAGCAGACCGGGACAGGGGTCTAGGAATGAGCAGTTCTTC. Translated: CASRPGQGSRNEQFF.

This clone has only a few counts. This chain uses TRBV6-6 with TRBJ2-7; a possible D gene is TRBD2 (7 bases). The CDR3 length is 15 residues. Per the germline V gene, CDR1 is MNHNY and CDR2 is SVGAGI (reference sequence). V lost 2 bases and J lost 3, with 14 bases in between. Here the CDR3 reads CASSYKRDTLYEQYF. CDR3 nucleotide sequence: TGTGCCAGCAGTTACAAGCGGGACACCCTCTACGAGCAGTACTTC.